This T cell receptor (beta chain) derives from a study of blood T cell repertoires in COVID-19. Turning to the study itself: The study drew acute and convalescent COVID-19 samples from the United States, Italy and Spain.

The protocol was immunoSEQ multiplex PCR, while the TCRdb copy is restricted to in-frame clones and leaves out a portion. The table shows under 65,000 clones, with approximately 80% occurring only once. In terms of age and location, participants ranged from about 18 to 100 years and lived in roughly 22 US areas. The CDR3 is 12 amino acids. After removal of 7 bases from V and 5 bases from J, the junction contained 2 bases not matched to a gene. The germline CDR1 and CDR2 sequences are KGHDR and SFDVKD. Material for sequencing was PBMCs or T cells enriched from blood (not recorded which). The sequence was obtained from a woman aged 50 to 60 with acute COVID-19. The chain uses TRBV24-1 and TRBJ2-5; 8 bases are a match to TRBD2. Here the CDR3 DNA reads TGTGCCACCAGCGGGGGGGGTGAGACCCAGTACTTC. Translating gives CATSGGGETQYF.